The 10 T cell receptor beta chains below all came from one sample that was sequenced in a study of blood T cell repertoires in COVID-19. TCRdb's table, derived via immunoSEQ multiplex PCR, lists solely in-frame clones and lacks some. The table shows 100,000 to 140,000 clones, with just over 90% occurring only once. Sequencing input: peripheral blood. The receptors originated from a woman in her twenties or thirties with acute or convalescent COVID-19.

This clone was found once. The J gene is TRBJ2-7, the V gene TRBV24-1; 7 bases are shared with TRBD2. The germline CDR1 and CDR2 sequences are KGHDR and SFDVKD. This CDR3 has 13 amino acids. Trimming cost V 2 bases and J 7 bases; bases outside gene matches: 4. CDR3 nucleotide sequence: TGTGCCACCAGTGATTATGTGGGAGGGGAGCAGTACTTC. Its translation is CATSDYVGGEQYF.

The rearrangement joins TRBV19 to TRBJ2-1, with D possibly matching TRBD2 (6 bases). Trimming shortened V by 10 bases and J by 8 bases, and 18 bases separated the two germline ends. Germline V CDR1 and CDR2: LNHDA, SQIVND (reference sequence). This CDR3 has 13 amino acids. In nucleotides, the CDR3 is TGTGCCACCAAGGGACTGTACAACGATGAGCAGTTCTTC. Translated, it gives CATKGLYNDEQFF.

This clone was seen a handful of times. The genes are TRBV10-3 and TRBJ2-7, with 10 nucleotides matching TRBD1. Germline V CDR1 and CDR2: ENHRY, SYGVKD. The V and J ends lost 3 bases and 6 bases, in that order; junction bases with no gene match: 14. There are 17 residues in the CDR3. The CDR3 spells CAISDILMGQGSVEQYF. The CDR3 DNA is TGTGCCATCAGTGACATTTTAATGGGACAGGGGTCGGTCGAGCAGTACTTC.

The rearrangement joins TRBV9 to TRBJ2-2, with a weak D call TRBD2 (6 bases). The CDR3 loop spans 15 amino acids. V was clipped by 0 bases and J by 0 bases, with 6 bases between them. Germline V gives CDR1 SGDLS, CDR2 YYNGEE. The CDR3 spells CASSVAGANTGELFF. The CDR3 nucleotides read TGTGCCAGCAGCGTAGCGGGGGCGAACACCGGGGAGCTGTTTTTT.

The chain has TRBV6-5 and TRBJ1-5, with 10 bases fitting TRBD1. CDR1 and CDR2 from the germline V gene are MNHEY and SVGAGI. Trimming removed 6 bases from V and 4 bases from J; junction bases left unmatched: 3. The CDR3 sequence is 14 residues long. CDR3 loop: CASRRTGGNQPQHF. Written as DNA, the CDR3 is TGTGCCAGCAGACGGACAGGGGGGAATCAGCCCCAGCATTTT.

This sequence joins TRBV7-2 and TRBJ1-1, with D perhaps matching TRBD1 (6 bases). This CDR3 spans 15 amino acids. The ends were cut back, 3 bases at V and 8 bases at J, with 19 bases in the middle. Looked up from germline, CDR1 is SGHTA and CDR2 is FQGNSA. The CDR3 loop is CASSFDVGGVSEAFF. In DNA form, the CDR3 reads TGTGCCAGCAGCTTCGATGTAGGGGGGGTTTCGGAAGCTTTCTTT.

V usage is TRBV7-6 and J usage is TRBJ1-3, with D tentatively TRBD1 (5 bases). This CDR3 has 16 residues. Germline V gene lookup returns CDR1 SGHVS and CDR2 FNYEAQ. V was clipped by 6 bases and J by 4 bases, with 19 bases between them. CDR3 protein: CASSRNPGGSGNTIYF. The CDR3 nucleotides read TGTGCCAGCAGTCGGAACCCGGGGGGGTCCGGAAACACCATATATTTT. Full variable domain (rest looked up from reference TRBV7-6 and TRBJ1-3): GAGVSQSPRYKVTKRGQDVALRCDPISGHVSLYWYRQALGQGPEFLTYFNYEAQQDKSGLPNDRFSAERPEGSISTLTIQRTEQRDSAMYRCASSRNPGGSGNTIYFGEGSWLTVV.

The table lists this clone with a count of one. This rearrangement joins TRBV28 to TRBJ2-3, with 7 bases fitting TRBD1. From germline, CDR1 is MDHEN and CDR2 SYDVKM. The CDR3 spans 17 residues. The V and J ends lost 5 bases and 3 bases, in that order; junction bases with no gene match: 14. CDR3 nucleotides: TGTGCCAGCAGTACGGAGGACAGGCCGCCTGGGACAGATACGCAGTATTTT. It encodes CASSTEDRPPGTDTQYF. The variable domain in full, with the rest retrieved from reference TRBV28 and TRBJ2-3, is DVKVTQSSRYLVKRTGEKVFLECVQDMDHENMFWYRQDPGLGLRLIYFSYDVKMKEKGDIPEGYSVSREKKERFSLILESASTNQTSMYLCASSTEDRPPGTDTQYFGPGTRLTVL.

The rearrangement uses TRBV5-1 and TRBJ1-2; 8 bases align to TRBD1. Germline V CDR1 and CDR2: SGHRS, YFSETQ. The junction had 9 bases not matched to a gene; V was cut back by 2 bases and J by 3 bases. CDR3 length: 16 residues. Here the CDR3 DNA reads TGCGCCAGCAGCTTTCCCGACAGACAGGGGCACTATGGCTACACCTTC. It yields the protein CASSFPDRQGHYGYTF.

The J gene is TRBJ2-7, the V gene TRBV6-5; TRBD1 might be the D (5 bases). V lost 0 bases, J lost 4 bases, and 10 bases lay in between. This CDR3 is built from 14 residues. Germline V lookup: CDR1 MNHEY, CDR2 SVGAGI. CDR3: CASSYSTPGYEQYF. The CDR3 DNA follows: TGTGCCAGCAGTTACTCGACCCCAGGGTACGAGCAGTACTTC.